Following are 14 T cell receptor beta chains from one sample sequenced in a study of graft-versus-host responses after intestinal transplantation listed by TCRdb under 2021. The library was produced with the immunoSEQ multiplex PCR assay. What TCRdb holds here is the immuneACCESS table cut down to in-frame rearrangements. Part of the clones is not present; checked against another copy, under half of the missing clones reflect an unresolved V gene, and the others are unexplained. The sample yields some 19,000 clones; roughly 33% were counted once. The ten largest clonotypes hold about 2% of the sample. The time point tag for this specimen amounts to: cells obtained before transplantation from donor or recipient. Material: alloreactive CD4+ T cells from a mixed lymphocyte reaction culture, obtained before transplantation. The cell subset or site tag for this specimen amounts to: CFSE-low proliferating T cells sorted from roughly six-day pre-transplant mixed lymphocyte reaction (GvH or HvG direction). These receptors came from a human patient who was an organ donor for intestinal transplantation.

By frequency in the sample, this clone is medium-sized (0.01 to 0.1%). The J gene is TRBJ1-1, the V gene TRBV25-1; no firm D call. Germline V lookup: CDR1 MGHDK, CDR2 SYGVNS. Trimming removed 7 bases at V and 1 base at J, with 4 bases between. The CDR3 spans 11 residues. CDR3 nucleotide sequence: TGTGCCAGCACAAAGAACACTGAAGCTTTCTTT. Protein product: CASTKNTEAFF.

This clone was counted between two and nine times. This chain links TRBV28 with TRBJ1-2; a weak D match, TRBD1 (5 bases). CDR3 length: 15 residues. V gave up 5 bases and J gave up 8 bases, with 21 bases separating them. CDR1 MDHEN and CDR2 SYDVKM come from the germline V gene. This chain's CDR3 is CASSLPYPTEEGYTF. CDR3 nucleotide sequence: TGTGCCAGCAGTCTACCCTACCCGACAGAGGAGGGCTACACCTTC.

This chain joins TRBV19 and TRBJ1-4, with 7 bases matching TRBD1. Germline trimming cut 5 bases from V and 7 bases from J; bases unmatched to any gene: 4. Per germline, CDR1 LNHDA and CDR2 SQIVND (reference sequence). The length of the CDR3 is 13 residues. The CDR3 sequence: CASSSTGVEKLFF. The CDR3, as DNA: TGTGCCAGTAGTTCAACAGGGGTTGAAAAACTGTTTTTT.

V gene TRBV13 combines with J gene TRBJ1-1; 7 bases are a match to TRBD1. Germline V CDR1 and CDR2: PRHDT, FYEKMQ (reference sequence). This CDR3 spans 15 amino acids. The trim removed 5 bases at V and 2 bases at J, leaving 8 bases unmatched. The CDR3 DNA follows: TGTGCCAGCAGCCCAGGGGGTGGATCTAACACTGAAGCTTTCTTT. It specifies CASSPGGGSNTEAFF.

This clone has only a few counts. The V and J genes are TRBV4-1 and TRBJ2-7; D remains ambiguous. The CDR3 contains 13 residues. V was clipped by 3 bases and J by 3 bases, with 9 bases between them. Germline CDR1 is MGHRA and CDR2 is YSYEKL. In DNA form, the CDR3 reads TGCGCCAGCAGCCAGATAGTGCTCTACGAGCAGTACTTC. The encoded protein is CASSQIVLYEQYF.

This sequence joins TRBV5-8 and TRBJ2-1, with 11 nucleotides matching TRBD2. The germline V gene encodes CDR1 SGHTS and CDR2 YDEGEE. The V segment lost 1 base and the J segment 8 bases; nucleotides outside the gene matches: 11. This CDR3 is 17 amino acids long. CDR3 amino acids: CASSLMVLAGGGDEQFF. CDR3 DNA sequence: TGTGCCAGCAGCTTGATGGTCCTAGCGGGAGGTGGGGATGAGCAGTTCTTC.

CDR3 amino acids: CASSPRTEMNTEAFF. In DNA form, the CDR3 reads TGTGCCAGCTCACCCCGGACAGAAATGAACACTGAAGCTTTCTTT. The chain links TRBV18 to TRBJ1-1; D may be TRBD1 (6 bases). The V end lost 3 bases, the J end lost 0 bases, and 11 bases lay between the germline ends. The germline V gene has CDR1 KGHSH and CDR2 LQKENI. The CDR3 sequence is 15 residues long.

V usage is TRBV15 and J usage is TRBJ2-7, with 13 bases lining up with TRBD2. Unmatched junction bases numbered 3, after V lost 3 bases and J lost 4 bases. The CDR3 length is 15 residues. CDR1 and CDR2 from the germline V gene are LNHNV and YYDKDF (reference sequence). CDR3 nucleotide sequence: TGTGCCACCAGCAGGGGACTAGCGGGATCATACGAGCAGTACTTC. It translates to CATSRGLAGSYEQYF.

The V gene is TRBV11-1, the J gene TRBJ2-5; TRBD1 is a possible D gene (5 bases). Germline lookup yields CDR1 SGHAT and CDR2 FQDESV (reference sequence). CDR3 length equals 15 residues. Between the trimmed V and J ends, which lost 1 base and 5 bases, there was a span of 14 bases. The DNA for the CDR3 is TGTGCCAGCAGCTTAGTGTCAGGGCGGTGGGAGACCCAGTACTTC. Protein: CASSLVSGRWETQYF. Full variable domain (missing parts from reference TRBV11-1 and TRBJ2-5): EAEVAQSPRYKITEKSQAVAFWCDPISGHATLYWYRQILGQGPELLVQFQDESVVDDSQLPKDRFSAERLKGVDSTLKIQPAELGDSAMYLCASSLVSGRWETQYFGPGTRLLVL.

The rearrangement joins TRBV29-1 to TRBJ1-2; D call uncertain. The CDR3 is 12 amino acids. Germline assignment: CDR1 SQVTM and CDR2 ANQGSEA. The V and J ends lost 3 bases and 8 bases respectively, with 13 bases between them. The CDR3 sequence is CSVDQHGFGYTF. The CDR3 DNA reads TGCAGCGTTGATCAGCATGGGTTCGGCTACACCTTC.

This clone appeared a few times. The chain joins TRBV11-1 to TRBJ1-3; D gene unclear. Trimming removed 5 bases from V and 1 base from J, with 9 bases in between. The CDR3 extends over 14 amino acids. Germline CDR1 and CDR2: SGHAT and FQDESV (reference sequence). CDR3 bases: TGTGCCAGCAGCGTAACAGATTCTGGAAACACCATATATTTT. The encoded protein is CASSVTDSGNTIYF.

V and J are TRBV11-2 and TRBJ1-4; D uncertain. CDR3 size: 17 residues. Germline V gene lookup returns CDR1 SGHAT and CDR2 FQNNGV. The V gene lost 1 base and the J gene lost 2 bases, with 14 bases spanning the gap. Here the CDR3 DNA reads TGTGCCAGCAGCTTAGGGTTCCAGGTTGCGACTAATGAAAAACTGTTTTTT. The encoded protein is CASSLGFQVATNEKLFF.

The rearrangement uses TRBV25-1 and TRBJ2-1, with TRBD1 matching 10 bases. In germline, CDR1 is MGHDK, CDR2 SYGVNS. V dropped 6 bases and J dropped 2; count of bases not matched to a gene: 7. The CDR3 runs 16 residues. In nucleotides, the CDR3 is TGTGCCAGCAGCCGGTCCGGGACAGGGGCCTACAATGAGCAGTTCTTC. It is translated as CASSRSGTGAYNEQFF.

In its sample, this clone was seen a few times. The V gene is TRBV10-1, the J gene TRBJ2-5; 9 bases are a match to TRBD1. V trimming: 1 base; J trimming: 2 bases; junction bases outside the gene matches: 14. The CDR3 is 19 residues long. Germline CDR1 WNHNN, CDR2 SYGVQD (reference sequence). The CDR3 here is CASSECLVWDRAFQETQYF. The DNA of the CDR3 is TGCGCCAGCAGTGAGTGTCTTGTTTGGGACAGGGCATTTCAAGAGACCCAGTACTTC.